This T cell receptor beta chain comes out of a study of shared clonotypes between healthy human individuals. Whole-study results and caveats: Few donors limited the genetic and exposure-history diversity represented. Generation probabilities of non-shared clonotypes were lower (relative to those shared by all four donors).

Note on this clone: Antigen specificity is unknown.

Data came from immunoSEQ multiplex PCR; TCRdb stores just in-frame clones and leaves some out. This table has 2,100,000 or so clones, approximately 94% appearing once. All participating donors were Caucasian adults from Nashville, Tennessee. Investigators divided CD4+ cells into CD45RA+ naive and CD45RA-negative memory subsets. Sequenced material: naive CD4+ T cells sorted from blood. Subset in this sample: CD45RA+ positively selected. The source of this sequence is a man between 18 and 35 years old in good health.

The CDR3 is CASRRQGGGKYQPQHF. The CDR3 nucleotides read TGTGCCAGTAGACGACAGGGGGGAGGGAAATATCAGCCCCAGCATTTT. The V call is TRBV19, the J call TRBJ1-5, with 9 bases that match TRBD1. CDR1 is LNHDA, CDR2 SQIVND, per germline (reference sequence). CDR3 length: 16 amino acids. V gave up 6 bases and J gave up 5 bases; unmatched junction bases: 11. Together with reference TRBV19 and TRBJ1-5, the CDR3 gives the full variable domain: DGGITQSPKYLFRKEGQNVTLSCEQNLNHDAMYWYRQDPGQGLRLIYYSQIVNDFQKGDIAEGYSVSREKKESFPLTVTSAQKNPTAFYLCASRRQGGGKYQPQHFGDGTRLSIL.